This TCR beta chain was identified during a study of blood T cell repertoires in COVID-19. The wider study: Acute-phase and convalescent COVID-19 samples originated in the United States, Italy and Spain. PBMCs, B-cell-depleted T cells, or T cells provided the cDNA or gDNA that made up the material.

The CDR3 consists of 16 residues. Trimming stripped 2 bases from V and 1 base from J, with 12 bases between. In germline, CDR1 is MNHEY, CDR2 SVGAGI. In the authors' methods: Amplified reference gene primers provided the basis for estimating nucleated cell counts. Produced via immunoSEQ multiplex PCR; TCRdb's table is partial and in-frame only. V, J and clone size are taken as reported in that table, and D and trimming were inferred from the DNA itself. The profile shows 180,000 or so clones, about 85% of them singletons. The V call is TRBV6-5, the J call TRBJ1-3; D may be TRBD1 (6 bases). Sequences were obtained from peripheral blood. This TCR was recovered from a man younger than 35 with acute or convalescent COVID-19. The CDR3 sequence is CASSYKGTLSGNTIYF. CDR3 DNA: TGTGCCAGCAGTTACAAGGGGACATTATCTGGAAACACCATATATTTT.